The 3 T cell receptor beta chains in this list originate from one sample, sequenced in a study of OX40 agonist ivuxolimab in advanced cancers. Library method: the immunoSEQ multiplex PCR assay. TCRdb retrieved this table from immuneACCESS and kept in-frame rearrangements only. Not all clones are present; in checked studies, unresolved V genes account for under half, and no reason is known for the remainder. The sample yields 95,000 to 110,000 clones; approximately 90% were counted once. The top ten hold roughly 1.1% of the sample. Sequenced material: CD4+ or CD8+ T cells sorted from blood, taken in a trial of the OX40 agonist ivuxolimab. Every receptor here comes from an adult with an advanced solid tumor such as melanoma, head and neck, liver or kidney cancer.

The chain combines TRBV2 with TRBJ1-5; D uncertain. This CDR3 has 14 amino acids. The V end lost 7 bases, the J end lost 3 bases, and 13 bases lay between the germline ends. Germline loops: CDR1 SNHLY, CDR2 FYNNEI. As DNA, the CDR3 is TGTGCCAGCACCTTCAGTCGGGTCAATCAGCCCCAGCATTTT. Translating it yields CASTFSRVNQPQHF.

This CDR3 reads CASSVVRSGNYGYTF. DNA for the CDR3: TGTGCCAGCAGCGTAGTTAGATCCGGCAACTATGGCTACACCTTC. V gene TRBV9 combines with J gene TRBJ1-2; D is ambiguous. The CDR3 has 15 amino acids. V was pared by 0 bases and J by 2 bases, with 11 bases between. Germline CDR1 is SGDLS and CDR2 is YYNGEE.

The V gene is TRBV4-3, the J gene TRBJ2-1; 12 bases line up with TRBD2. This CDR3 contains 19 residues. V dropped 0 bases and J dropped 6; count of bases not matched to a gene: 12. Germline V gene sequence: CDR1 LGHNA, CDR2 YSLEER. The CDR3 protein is CASSQDPDNLGLAGNEQFF. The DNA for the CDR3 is TGCGCCAGCAGCCAAGATCCCGATAACCTGGGACTAGCGGGCAATGAGCAGTTCTTC.